The table lists the clone carrying this TCR beta chain with a count of one. What it recognizes is unknown. Use of 60 Vbeta and 13 Jbeta primers characterized the PCR. Clones were sequenced by immunoSEQ multiplex PCR, and TCRdb holds only the in-frame ones, with some missing. The table shows about 140,000 clones, with approximately 84% occurring only once. The data were obtained in a study of cytomegalovirus exposure and HLA in healthy donors. Trimming removed 3 bases from V and 10 bases from J; junction bases left unmatched: 7. Per the germline V gene, CDR1 is KGHSH and CDR2 is LQKENI. The CDR3 spans 13 residues. Likely unrecorded immune exposures existed in these nominally healthy donors. Findings and limits, study-wide: It was reportedly the case that the classifier diagnosed cytomegalovirus status with high specificity and sensitivity. Relative to equally common others, HLA-associated TCR beta chains showed greater clonal expansion in a later analysis. Among immune exposure information, only CMV serostatus was available.

This TCR was sampled from a woman in her thirties or forties in good health and CMV-seronegative. This chain links TRBV18 with TRBJ1-1; 8 bases fit TRBD1. The sequenced sample was PBMCs. The CDR3 region is CASSPGTGAIAFF. Written as DNA, the CDR3 is TGTGCCAGCTCACCCGGGACAGGTGCGATAGCTTTCTTT.